This T cell receptor beta chain was observed in a study of CD8 T cells in Susac syndrome. Random-hexamer reverse transcription was applied to about 0.45 to 1 ug RNA. A multiplex approach, immunoSEQ multiplex PCR, amplified TCR beta CDR3 across 54 Vbeta and 13 Jbeta. TCRdb reprocessed the immunoSEQ multiplex PCR reads with MiXCR, giving one entry per CDR3 protein. This sample has roughly 130,000 distinct CDR3 sequences, with roughly 95% found just once. The V end lost 7 bases, the J end lost 2 bases, and 23 bases lay between the germline ends. The CDR3 has 17 amino acids. The germline gives CDR1 MNHEY, CDR2 SMNVEV (reference sequence). From blood CD8+ and CD4+ T cells, TCR beta sequences were generated. The multiple sclerosis control group was made up of treatment-naive patients with stable or active relapsing-remitting disease.

This TCR derives from a human donor with multiple sclerosis. The chain links TRBV27 to TRBJ1-2, with a tentative D call TRBD1 (5 bases). What was sequenced was CD4+ T cells from PBMCs. This CDR3 reads CASNPGRLLGENYGYTF. CDR3 DNA: TGTGCCAGCAATCCTGGTCGCCTACTGGGGGAAAACTATGGCTACACCTTC.